The clone carrying this TCR beta chain was seen at least ten times. Its antigen is unidentified. V was pared by 4 bases and J by 3 bases, with 5 bases of the junction left unmatched. The CDR3 contains 15 residues. Germline CDR1 SGHTA, CDR2 FQGNSA. MiXCR, run by TCRdb on the reads, gives a single entry per CDR3 protein. The data contain 250,000 to 300,000 distinct CDR3 sequences, 25% of them singletons. The record originates from a study of T cell repertoires in cytomegalovirus infection. Overall study context: Based on public TCR beta signatures, there were indications of CMV infection and of a matching HLA type. General observations from the study: HLA-C-restricted CMV-specific TCR beta clonotypes were dominant in the ex vivo response.

The specimen was PBMCs. The chain joins TRBV7-2 to TRBJ1-5, with 8 bases matching TRBD1. The sequence derives from a human donor in good health (CMV status not recorded). Some clones in this sample may be carry-over from other donors' samples. The CDR3 spells CASSSVGQDNQPQHF. CDR3 DNA: TGTGCCAGCAGCTCGGTGGGACAGGACAATCAGCCCCAGCATTTT.